The T cell receptor (beta chain) described here comes from a study of cytomegalovirus exposure and HLA in healthy donors. Turning to the study itself: In an earlier analysis, approximately 120 million unique TCR beta sequences were found from 150 million to 200 million T cells. Counted in an early data release were about 85 million unique TCRs from HLA-typed donors. Study-level points and caveats: Analysis was carried out at a later point, and it linked a missense DCLRE1C variant to TCR beta V- and J-gene trimming.

60 Vbeta and 13 Jbeta primers were used in PCR. Assay used: immunoSEQ multiplex PCR; TCRdb lists only in-frame clones, some missing. Among 120,000 to 150,000 clones listed, approximately 82% were seen once. A note on this clone: The antigen is not known.

The TCR originated in a man aged 18 to 30 in good health and CMV-seropositive. Sequencing input: PBMCs.

CDR3 DNA: TGTGCCAGCAGTGCTACTTCATACGAGCAGTACTTC. Amino acids: CASSATSYEQYF. This sequence joins TRBV2 and TRBJ2-7; D is ambiguous. V gave up 4 bases and J gave up 4 bases, with 8 bases separating them. Germline CDR1 and CDR2: SNHLY and FYNNEI. This CDR3 has 12 residues. The entire variable domain, with the rest obtained from reference TRBV2 and TRBJ2-7, is as follows: EPEVTQTPSHQVTQMGQEVILRCVPISNHLYFYWYRQILGQKVEFLVSFYNNEISEKSEIFDDQFSVERPDGSNFTLKIRSTKLEDSAMYFCASSATSYEQYFGPGTRLTVT.